Presented here are 27 T cell receptor beta chains from one specimen sequenced in a study of T cells in Graves' hyperthyroidism and ophthalmopathy. TCR beta CDR3 regions were amplified from RNA. With the HTBI primer set, the TCR CDR3 went through a first round of RT-PCR. TCRdb processed the multiplex PCR reads anew with MiXCR; each CDR3 protein has one entry. The sample has approximately 740,000 distinct CDR3 sequences; around 15% are singletons. Sequenced: blood. These receptors originate from a woman aged 18-35 years with Graves' hyperthyroidism.

Comment on this clonotype: A much larger clone lies a single base off, so this may be a read error. The chain is built from TRBV30 and TRBJ2-3, with D perhaps matching TRBD2 (6 bases). The germline V gene encodes CDR1 GTSNPN and CDR2 SVGIG (reference sequence). The V gene lost 8 bases and the J gene lost 4 bases, with 16 bases spanning the gap. The CDR3 covers 13 residues. This chain's CDR3 is CARATRGSDTQYF. For the CDR3, the DNA is TGTGCCCGCGCTACGCGGGGCTCAGATACGCAGTATTTT. Complete variable domain (other parts from reference TRBV30 and TRBJ2-3): SQTIHQWPATLVQPVGSPLSLECTVEGTSNPNLYWYRQAAGRGLQLLFYSVGIGQISSEVPQNLSASRPQDRQFILSSKKLLLSDSGFYLCARATRGSDTQYFGPGTRLTVL.

This clonotype was seen a handful of times. CDR3 sequence reads: CASSLIGWESTYEQYF. CDR3 coding DNA: TGTGCCAGCAGTTTGATTGGGTGGGAGTCTACCTACGAGCAGTACTTC. The rearrangement joins TRBV12-3 or TRBV12-4 to TRBJ2-7, with D possibly matching TRBD2 (5 bases). The length of the CDR3 is 16 residues. V lost 3 bases, J lost 2 bases, and 17 bases lay in between.

This clonotype was picked up many times. This rearrangement joins TRBV11-2 to TRBJ2-1; D remains unclear. The CDR3 is 13 amino acids. Germline lookup yields CDR1 SGHAT and CDR2 FQNNGV. The V end lost 3 bases, the J end lost 6 bases, and 9 bases lay between the germline ends. In DNA form, the CDR3 reads TGTGCCAGCAGCTTGGATAGAGTCAATGAGCAGTTCTTC. Translated, it gives CASSLDRVNEQFF. Looking up the rest from reference TRBV11-2 and TRBJ2-1 gives the full variable domain: EAGVAQSPRYKIIEKRQSVAFWCNPISGHATLYWYQQILGQGPKLLIQFQNNGVVDDSQLPKDRFSAERLKGVDSTLKIQPAKLEDSAVYLCASSLDRVNEQFFGPGTRLTVL.

CDR3 DNA sequence: TGTGCCAGCAGTCCCGACGGGGGGCTTTTCTCCGGAAACACCATATATTTT. It codes for CASSPDGGLFSGNTIYF. The chain couples TRBV12-3 or TRBV12-4 to TRBJ1-3; weak D call: TRBD1 (6 bases). V dropped 5 bases and J dropped 4 bases, with 21 bases sitting between them. CDR3 length: 17 amino acids.

The sample holds a few counts of this clonotype. This sequence joins TRBV7-9 and TRBJ1-4; D call uncertain. In germline, CDR1 is SEHNR, CDR2 FQNEAQ (reference sequence). The CDR3 contains 14 residues. V was pared by 4 bases and J by 8 bases, with 14 bases between. The CDR3 region is CASSSSTGREKLFF. CDR3 nucleotide sequence: TGTGCCAGCAGCTCCTCCACCGGGCGGGAAAAACTGTTTTTT.

This clonotype was detected many times. V usage is TRBV12-3 or TRBV12-4 and J usage is TRBJ2-1; TRBD2 might be the D (5 bases). The CDR3 contains 13 residues. The V and J ends lost 8 bases and 6 bases respectively, with 14 bases between them. In nucleotides, the CDR3 is TGTGCCAGCTCCCCCCCGGAGGCCAATGAGCAGTTCTTC. It yields the protein CASSPPEANEQFF.

The chain has TRBV5-1 and TRBJ1-1; D remains unclear. Deletions cut 4 bases from V and 6 bases from J, with 10 bases between. The CDR3 covers 12 residues. Germline V lookup: CDR1 SGHRS, CDR2 YFSETQ. The CDR3 region has the DNA TGCGCCAGCAGCAGCGGTAACCCTGAAGCTTTCTTT. It is translated as CASSSGNPEAFF.

Many counts were recorded for this clonotype. This rearrangement joins TRBV27 to TRBJ2-1, with 13 nucleotides matching TRBD2. Germline V gives CDR1 MNHEY, CDR2 SMNVEV (reference sequence). This CDR3 region has 17 residues. After removal of 0 bases from V and 5 bases from J, the junction contained 4 bases not matched to a gene. In DNA form, the CDR3 reads TGTGCCAGCAGTTTATCCCCGGGACTAGCGGGAAACAATGAGCAGTTCTTC. This translates into CASSLSPGLAGNNEQFF.

This clonotype was detected only a few times. The chain links TRBV27 to TRBJ2-1; D perhaps matches TRBD1 (5 bases). The CDR3 spans 15 residues. Trimming removed 7 bases at V and 0 bases at J, with 13 bases between. Germline CDR1 reads MNHEY; CDR2 reads SMNVEV (reference sequence). Here the CDR3 DNA reads TGTGCCAGCAATATCGACAGAAGCTCCTACAATGAGCAGTTCTTC. Amino acids: CASNIDRSSYNEQFF.

The chain links TRBV27 to TRBJ1-2; D remains ambiguous. In germline, CDR1 is MNHEY, CDR2 SMNVEV (reference sequence). This CDR3 region has 12 residues. V was trimmed by 5 bases and J by 8 bases, leaving 12 bases between them. CDR3 nucleotide sequence: TGTGCCAGCAGTCTAAATGGGATGGGCTACACCTTC. Its protein product is CASSLNGMGYTF.

This clonotype was seen only a few times. J is TRBJ1-2 and V is TRBV10-2; no reliable D call. Germline-derived CDR1 and CDR2 are WSHSY and SAAADI. Deletions cut 7 bases from V and 0 bases from J, with 12 bases between. The CDR3 runs 14 residues. The CDR3 spells CASTSAEANYGYTF. DNA of the CDR3: TGCGCCAGCACCTCCGCGGAGGCTAACTATGGCTACACCTTC.

In this sample, this clonotype turned up many times. The chain has TRBV28 and TRBJ1-5; D remains unclear. CDR3 length: 14 residues. CDR1 is MDHEN and CDR2 is SYDVKM in the germline V gene. Trimming removed 6 bases from V and 5 bases from J, with 14 bases in between. The CDR3 bases are TGTGCCAGCAGGAGGAGGGTCCAGGATCAGCCCCAGCATTTT. Residues: CASRRRVQDQPQHF.

In this sample, this clonotype turned up many times. This chain connects TRBV3-1 to TRBJ1-4; D is perhaps TRBD1 (6 bases). The CDR3 length is 14 residues. Between the trimmed V and J ends, which lost 3 bases and 5 bases, there was a span of 10 bases. CDR1 is LGHDT, CDR2 YNNKEL, per germline (reference sequence). CDR3 nucleotide sequence: TGTGCCAGCAGCCAGAGGACAGCGAATGAAAAACTGTTTTTT. It is translated as CASSQRTANEKLFF.

This clonotype was seen repeatedly, ten times or more. CDR3 loop: CAWSGGLRHHSSYNEQFF. The DNA of the CDR3 is TGTGCCTGGAGTGGGGGACTGCGACACCACAGCTCCTACAATGAGCAGTTCTTC. The chain carries TRBV30 and TRBJ2-1; TRBD2 might be the D (6 bases). Trimming cost V 1 base and J 0 bases, with 19 bases left between them. From germline, CDR1 is GTSNPN and CDR2 SVGIG (reference sequence). CDR3 size: 18 residues.

The genes are TRBV4-2 and TRBJ2-3; 10 bases map to TRBD2. V lost 4 bases, J lost 2 bases, and 9 bases stayed unmatched. From germline, CDR1 is LGHNA and CDR2 YNFKEQ. The CDR3 sequence is 17 residues long. The CDR3 region has the DNA TGTGCCAGCAGCCTCGGGGGACTAGCGATTTCCACAGATACGCAGTATTTT. Translation: CASSLGGLAISTDTQYF.

This clonotype was observed many times. J is TRBJ1-1 and V is TRBV2; possibly TRBD1 for D (5 bases). Germline-derived CDR1 and CDR2 are SNHLY and FYNNEI. V lost 2 bases and J lost 11, with 9 bases in between. The CDR3 is 11 amino acids. The DNA of the CDR3 is TGTGCCAGCAGTGAAAGGGGTCGGGCTTTCTTT. The encoded protein is CASSERGRAFF.

V gene TRBV19 combines with J gene TRBJ2-7, with TRBD1 matching over 7 bases. The CDR3 has 14 amino acids. The germline gives CDR1 LNHDA, CDR2 SQIVND (reference sequence). V lost 4 bases to trimming and J lost 2 bases; unmatched junction nucleotides: 5. The CDR3 region has the DNA TGTGCCAGTAGTACGACAGGGACAACCTACGAGCAGTACTTC. Its protein product is CASSTTGTTYEQYF. Supplemented by reference TRBV19 and TRBJ2-7, the full variable domain reads DGGITQSPKYLFRKEGQNVTLSCEQNLNHDAMYWYRQDPGQGLRLIYYSQIVNDFQKGDIAEGYSVSREKKESFPLTVTSAQKNPTAFYLCASSTTGTTYEQYFGPGTRLTVT.

This clonotype was seen repeatedly, ten times or more. The rearrangement uses TRBV11-1 and TRBJ2-1; D possibly matches TRBD1 or TRBD2 (5 bases each). Trimming removed 0 bases from V and 10 bases from J, with 7 bases in between. This CDR3 has 12 residues. The germline gives CDR1 SGHAT, CDR2 FQDESV (reference sequence). CDR3: CASSLAGEEQFF. The CDR3 DNA follows: TGTGCCAGCAGCTTAGCGGGGGAGGAGCAGTTCTTC.

This clonotype was seen a handful of times. This rearrangement joins TRBV6-1 to TRBJ2-2, with 9 bases fitting TRBD1. The CDR3 is 15 amino acids. Germline values: CDR1 MNHNS, CDR2 SASEGT. After removal of 4 bases from V and 7 bases from J, the junction contained 7 bases not matched to a gene. The chain's CDR3 is CASSGGTGRRGELFF. In DNA, the CDR3 is TGTGCCAGCAGTGGAGGGACAGGGAGGCGCGGGGAGCTGTTTTTT.

There are many counts of this clonotype. The rearrangement links TRBV15 to TRBJ1-2, with D maybe TRBD1 (5 bases). Germline loops: CDR1 LNHNV, CDR2 YYDKDF (reference sequence). The CDR3 is 13 amino acids. The germline V and J ends were trimmed by 0 bases and 6 bases, with 8 bases remaining between them. The CDR3 sequence: CATSRDRRDGYTF. CDR3 in DNA: TGTGCCACCAGCAGAGATCGCAGGGATGGCTACACCTTC.

J is TRBJ2-3 and V is TRBV20-1; no firm D call. V was clipped by 0 bases and J by 2 bases, with 12 bases between them. This CDR3 contains 15 residues. Germline V gene sequence: CDR1 DFQATT, CDR2 SNEGSKA (reference sequence). The CDR3 reads CSARDPTLITDTQYF. The DNA for the CDR3 is TGCAGTGCTAGAGATCCCACTTTAATCACAGATACGCAGTATTTT.

Many counts were recorded for this clonotype. The J gene is TRBJ2-2, the V gene TRBV6-2 or TRBV6-3, with 8 bases that match TRBD2. This CDR3 contains 18 residues. Germline trimming cut 6 bases from V and 6 bases from J; bases unmatched to any gene: 18. Germline V gives CDR1 MNHEY, CDR2 SVGEGT. The DNA of the CDR3 is TGTGCCAGCAGAGACTTATCCGGGACTAGGAAGAAGGCCGGGGAGCTGTTTTTT. This gives the protein CASRDLSGTRKKAGELFF.

The sample holds a few counts of this clonotype. The genes are TRBV30 and TRBJ2-2, with D uncertain. Trimming pared 3 bases from V and 7 bases from J, leaving 12 bases between. CDR1 and CDR2 from the germline V gene are GTSNPN and SVGIG (reference sequence). The CDR3 runs 13 residues. CDR3 in DNA: TGTGCCTGGAGGGACCAGTCCCTCGGGGAGCTGTTTTTT. It is translated as CAWRDQSLGELFF.

This clonotype turned up a few times. The chain is built from TRBV29-1 and TRBJ1-2; tentative D call: TRBD1 (6 bases). V lost 7 bases and J 3 bases, leaving 15 bases between the germline ends. The germline V gene has CDR1 SQVTM and CDR2 ANQGSEA. This CDR3 contains 13 residues. The CDR3 DNA sequence: TGCAGCGGTGGGGGAGGGGGTGACTATGGCTACACCTTC. Its protein product is CSGGGGGDYGYTF.

This clonotype has ten or more counts. The chain has TRBV2 and TRBJ1-1; tentative D call: TRBD1 (6 bases). Trimming removed 0 bases from V and 3 bases from J, with 14 bases in between. The CDR3 has 16 residues. CDR1 is SNHLY and CDR2 is FYNNEI in the germline V gene. CDR3 DNA: TGTGCCAGCAGTGAAGCGCTTGGCAGGGGAGACACTGAAGCTTTCTTT. Amino acid sequence: CASSEALGRGDTEAFF.

This clonotype came up many times. V is TRBV7-3 and J is TRBJ2-1; 8 bases align to TRBD2. This CDR3 region has 15 residues. V was clipped by 2 bases and J by 3 bases; unmatched bases: 3. Germline loops: CDR1 SGHTA, CDR2 FQGTGA. The CDR3 coding sequence is TGTGCCAGCAGCTTAGGGACTAGGAGCTACAATGAGCAGTTCTTC. Protein sequence: CASSLGTRSYNEQFF.

This clonotype was picked up a small number of times. Mismatch with germline at one junction end may stem from a read error. The rearrangement joins TRBV7-3 to TRBJ2-2; 13 nucleotides line up with TRBD2. The CDR3 is 17 residues long. CDR1 and CDR2 from the germline V gene are SGHTA and FQGTGA. Here the CDR3 reads CASSSTRTSGSSGELSF. In DNA form, the CDR3 reads TGTGCCAGCAGCTCCACTAGGACTAGCGGGAGTTCCGGGGAGCTGTCTTTT. The full variable domain, completed using reference TRBV7-3 and TRBJ2-2, is GAGVSQTPSNKVTEKGKYVELRCDPISGHTALYWYRQSLGQGPEFLIYFQGTGAADDSGLPNDRFFAVRPEGSVSTLKIQRTERGDSAVYLCASSSTRTSGSSGELSFGEGSRLTVL.